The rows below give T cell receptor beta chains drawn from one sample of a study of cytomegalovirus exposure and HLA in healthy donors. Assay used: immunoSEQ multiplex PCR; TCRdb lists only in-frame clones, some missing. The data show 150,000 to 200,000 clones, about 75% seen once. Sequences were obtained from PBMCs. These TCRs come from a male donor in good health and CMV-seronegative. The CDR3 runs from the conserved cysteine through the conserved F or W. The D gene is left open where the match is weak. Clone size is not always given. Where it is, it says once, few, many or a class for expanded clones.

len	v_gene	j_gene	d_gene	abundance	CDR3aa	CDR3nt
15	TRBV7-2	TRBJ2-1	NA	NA	CASSPAGLIYNEQFF	TGTGCCAGCAGCCCCGCGGGCCTAATTTACAATGAGCAGTTCTTC
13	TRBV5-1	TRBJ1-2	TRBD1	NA	CASSLGQGRGYTF	TGCGCCAGCAGCTTGGGACAGGGGAGAGGCTACACCTTC
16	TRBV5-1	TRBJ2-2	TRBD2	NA	CASSYIAGSNTGELFF	TGCGCCAGCAGCTACATAGCGGGGTCGAACACCGGGGAGCTGTTTTTT
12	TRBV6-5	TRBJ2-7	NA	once	CASSSDSYEQYF	TGTGCCAGCAGTTCCGACAGTTACGAGCAGTACTTC
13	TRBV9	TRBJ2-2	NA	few	CASSVPNTGELFF	TGTGCCAGCAGCGTTCCAAACACCGGGGAGCTGTTTTTT
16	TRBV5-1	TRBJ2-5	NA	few	CASSLGSGFVQETQYF	TGCGCCAGCAGCTTGGGGTCGGGGTTCGTCCAAGAGACCCAGTACTTC
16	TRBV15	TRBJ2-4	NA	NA	CATSREAGPGGNIQYF	TGTGCCACCAGCAGAGAGGCCGGACCAGGGGGGAACATTCAGTACTTC
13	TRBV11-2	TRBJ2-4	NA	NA	CASSLNRVNIQYF	TGTGCCAGCAGCTTAAACAGGGTGAACATTCAGTACTTC
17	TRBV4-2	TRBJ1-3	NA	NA	CASSQEVATALKNTIYF	TGTGCCAGCAGCCAAGAGGTCGCGACAGCACTAAAAAACACCATATATTTT
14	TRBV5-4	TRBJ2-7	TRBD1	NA	CASSFGTGGYEQYF	TGTGCCAGCAGCTTTGGGACAGGAGGCTACGAGCAGTACTTC
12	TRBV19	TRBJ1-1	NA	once	CASSWGNTEAFF	TGTGCCAGTAGTTGGGGCAACACTGAAGCTTTCTTT
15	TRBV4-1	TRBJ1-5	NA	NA	CASSQQHRANQPQHF	TGCGCCAGCAGCCAACAGCACAGGGCCAATCAGCCCCAGCATTTT
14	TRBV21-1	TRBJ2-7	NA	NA	CASSKDRRGYEQYF	TGTGCCAGCAGCAAAGATCGGAGGGGCTACGAGCAGTACTTC
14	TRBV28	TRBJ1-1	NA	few	CASSFVNMNTEAFF	TGTGCCAGCAGTTTTGTGAACATGAACACTGAAGCTTTCTTT
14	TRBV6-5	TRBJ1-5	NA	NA	CASSSRWEGQPQHF	TGTGCCAGCAGTTCACGTTGGGAGGGACAGCCCCAGCATTTT
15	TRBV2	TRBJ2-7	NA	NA	CASSEARQTSYEQYF	TGTGCCAGCAGTGAAGCGAGGCAGACCTCCTACGAGCAGTACTTC
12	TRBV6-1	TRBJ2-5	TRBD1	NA	CASSTQGETQYF	TGTGCCAGCAGTACACAGGGGGAGACCCAGTACTTC
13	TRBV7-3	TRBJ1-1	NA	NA	CASSVPGFTEAFF	TGTGCCAGCAGCGTTCCAGGGTTTACTGAAGCTTTCTTT
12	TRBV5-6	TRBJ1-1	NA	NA	CASSFSGTEAFF	TGTGCCAGCAGCTTCTCGGGGACTGAAGCTTTCTTT
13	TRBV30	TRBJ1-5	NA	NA	CAWSVGSHQPQHF	TGTGCCTGGAGTGTGGGCAGTCATCAGCCCCAGCATTTT
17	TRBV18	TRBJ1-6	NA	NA	CASSPSDRSSYNSPLHF	TGTGCCAGCTCACCATCCGACAGGAGCTCCTATAATTCACCCCTCCACTTT
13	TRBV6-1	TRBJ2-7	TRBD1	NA	CASIGQGVYEQYF	TGTGCCAGCATCGGACAGGGAGTCTACGAGCAGTACTTC
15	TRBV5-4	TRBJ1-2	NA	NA	CASSVDRSRQGGYTF	TGTGCCAGCAGCGTAGACAGGTCAAGGCAAGGGGGCTACACCTTC
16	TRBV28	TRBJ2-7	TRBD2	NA	CASSPPGLAQPSEQYF	TGTGCCAGCAGTCCCCCGGGACTAGCTCAGCCCTCCGAGCAGTACTTC
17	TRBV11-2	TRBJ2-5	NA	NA	CASSLDRQRQGGKTQYF	TGTGCCAGCAGCTTAGATCGACAGAGGCAGGGGGGAAAGACCCAGTACTTC
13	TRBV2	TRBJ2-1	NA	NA	CASTLVQYNEQFF	TGTGCCAGCACCCTCGTCCAGTACAATGAGCAGTTCTTC
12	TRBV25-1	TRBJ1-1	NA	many	CASSEIRGGAFF	TGTGCCAGCAGTGAAATTCGTGGAGGAGCTTTCTTT
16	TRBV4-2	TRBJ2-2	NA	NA	CASSQPLPGIAGELFF	TGTGCCAGCAGCCAACCCCTTCCAGGTATTGCCGGGGAGCTGTTTTTT
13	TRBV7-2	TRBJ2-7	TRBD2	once	CASSLLREHEQYF	TGTGCCAGCAGTCTCTTGCGGGAGCACGAGCAGTACTTC
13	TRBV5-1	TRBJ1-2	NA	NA	CASNPRGGDGYTF	TGCGCCAGCAACCCCCGGGGGGGGGATGGCTACACCTTC
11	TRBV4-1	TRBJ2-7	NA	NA	CASTDSGEQYF	TGCGCCAGCACCGATTCGGGGGAGCAGTACTTC
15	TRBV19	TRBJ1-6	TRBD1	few	CASSFRQGRNSPLHF	TGTGCCAGTAGTTTCAGACAGGGACGTAATTCACCCCTCCACTTT
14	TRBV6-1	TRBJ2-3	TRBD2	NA	CASSAVSGGDTQYF	TGTGCCAGCAGTGCCGTCAGCGGGGGAGATACGCAGTATTTT
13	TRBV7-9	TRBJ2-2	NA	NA	CASSPPARGELFF	TGTGCCAGCAGCCCGCCCGCTAGAGGGGAGCTGTTTTTT
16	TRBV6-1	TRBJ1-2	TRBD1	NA	CASSEMGQGALYGYTF	TGTGCCAGCAGTGAAATGGGACAGGGGGCCCTCTATGGCTACACCTTC
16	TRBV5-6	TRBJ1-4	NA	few	CASSLLGTATNEKLFF	TGTGCCAGCAGCTTGTTGGGGACTGCAACTAATGAAAAACTGTTTTTT
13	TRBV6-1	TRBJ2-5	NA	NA	CASGAGRQETQYF	TGTGCCAGCGGGGCGGGGCGCCAAGAGACCCAGTACTTC
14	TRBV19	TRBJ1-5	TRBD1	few	CASHPGGGNQPQHF	TGTGCCAGCCATCCAGGGGGAGGCAATCAGCCCCAGCATTTT
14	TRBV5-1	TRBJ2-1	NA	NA	CASGKGGAENEQFF	TGCGCCAGTGGGAAGGGGGGGGCAGAGAATGAGCAGTTCTTC
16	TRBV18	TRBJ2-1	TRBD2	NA	CASSPFITGGFNEQFF	TGTGCCAGCTCACCATTTATTACGGGAGGGTTCAATGAGCAGTTCTTC
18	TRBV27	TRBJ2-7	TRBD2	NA	CASSFLAGGRVGSYEQYF	TGTGCCAGCAGTTTTCTAGCGGGAGGCCGCGTGGGCTCCTACGAGCAGTACTTC